Sequencing of this T cell receptor beta chain was carried out in a study of T-cell reconstitution after alpha-beta-depleted transplantation in children (TCRdb year 2016). Study-level background: Using TCR repertoire profiling, the study followed T-cell immune reconstitution in a quantitative way in children after TCRalphabeta/CD19-depleted allogeneic hematopoietic cell transplantation.

The intended sense of this specimen's treatment or condition label: allogeneic hematopoietic cell transplantation with graft depleted of TCRalphabeta T cells and CD19 B cells. The children who served as transplant recipients had been given grafts of TCRalphabeta/CD19-depleted allogeneic hematopoietic cells. Libraries were prepared through PCR. The sample was run on an Illumina HiSeq 2500. TCR libraries were prepared with molecular barcoding, using unique molecular identifiers to normalize TCRbeta repertoire quantification. The raw public data were reprocessed by TCRdb itself: fastp quality trimming at Q25, MiXCR clonotype calling, in-frame beta chains only. Rows are unified per CDR3 protein, each entry keeping the most common DNA and genes. This sample comprises around 110,000 distinct CDR3 sequences, approximately 10% of them detected only once. Of the sample, less than 40% falls within the top ten clones.

This clonotype was found a few times. What antigen it recognizes has not been identified. It has no much larger one-base neighbor in the sample; base qualities were not kept. General study outcomes and caveats: In some patients, the high TCRbeta diversity seen at day 60 was put down to recipient T cells and intrathymic progenitors that had survived conditioning. Apparently early alphabetaT-cell count recovery about two months after transplant reportedly relied on only several hundred rapidly expanded clones derived from non-depleted graft cells. Over the following months the frequencies of hyperexpanded clones went down, and after one year T-cell counts and TCRbeta diversity were mostly credited to newly produced T cells.

The CDR3 numbers 13 residues from cysteine through phenylalanine. Solely the CDR3 DNA is kept, with 39 bases framed from the first base. The V end gives up 7 bases and the J end 8 bases, leaving 10 bases in the junction not matched to a gene. The germline V gene encodes CDR1 MGHDK and CDR2 SYGVNS. Here the chain combines TRBV25-1 and TRBJ1-2; 7 of the junction bases match TRBD1. This receptor was obtained from a boy aged 2 to 9 with acute lymphoblastic leukemia, due to receive a stem cell transplant. Material: PBMCs, obtained before TCRalphabeta/CD19-depleted stem cell transplant. This receptor carries the CDR3 CASKEGAKAGYTF. The base sequence is TGTGCCAGCAAGGAGGGGGCAAAGGCGGGCTACACCTTC.